This TCR beta chain derives from a study of regulatory T cells in long-lasting Graves disease. Study-level points and caveats: The persistent group shared 3,000 or so public clonotypes, more than the 950 to 1,000 shared by new patients.

To make TCR beta libraries, researchers used iRepertoire HTBI primers and Arm-PCR of CDR3 regions. Each CDR3 protein is one row after TCRdb ran MiXCR on the multiplex PCR reads. The top ten clones hold 23% of a sample with 400,000 to 550,000 distinct CDR3 sequences, about 15% of them seen once. With 0 bases removed from V and 4 bases from J, the gap between germline ends came to 16 bases. The CDR3 spans 16 residues. Germline lookup yields CDR1 LGHNA and CDR2 YSLEER. Time point meaning: newly diagnosed GD, antithyroid drugs for less than 3 months. Scientists built the TCR library using RNA that was extracted from PBMCs. This clonotype was observed at least ten times. Its antigen remains unidentified. These data also formed part of another study, on T cells in Graves' hyperthyroidism and ophthalmopathy.

This rearrangement joins TRBV4-3 to TRBJ2-7, with a possible D match to TRBD1 (5 bases). The source was peripheral blood mononuclear cells (PBMCs), collected at new diagnosis, from a patient treated with antithyroid drugs. The receptor comes from a woman younger than 30 with Graves disease. The CDR3 loop reads CASSQDRNRIGYEQYF. The DNA of the CDR3 is TGCGCCAGCAGCCAAGATCGCAACAGGATCGGGTACGAGCAGTACTTC.